One sample yielded the 21 T cell receptor beta chains listed below, sequenced in a study of low-dose radiotherapy and immunotherapy resistance in tumors. Time point here: after trial treatment. Treatment given: LDRT plus nivolumab, ipilimumab, low-dose cyclophosphamide and aspirin (RACIN trial). Primers used for first-strand cDNA, a TRAV- and TRBV-specific set, covered both alpha and beta chains. A roughly 19-cycle PCR with a constant-region primer and V-primer adapter amplified TCRs. TCRdb independently ran MiXCR on the reads; one entry per CDR3 protein. This table holds 60,000 or so distinct CDR3 sequences, about 23% found once. The sequenced sample was PBMCs, obtained after low-dose radiotherapy plus immunotherapy. Every receptor here comes from a male donor with prostate cancer.

This clonotype was found many times. The rearrangement links TRBV29-1 to TRBJ2-1; 7 nucleotides align to TRBD1. Trimming cost V 3 bases and J 3 bases; bases outside gene matches: 14. This CDR3 is 17 amino acids long. The V gene's germline CDR1 is SQVTM and CDR2 ANQGSEA. CDR3 nucleotides: TGCAGCGTTGATGGGCCTGGTGAGGGGGCTGACTACAATGAGCAGTTCTTC. It yields the protein CSVDGPGEGADYNEQFF.

This clonotype was seen many times. This chain connects TRBV5-5 to TRBJ2-5; D tentatively fits TRBD1 or TRBD2 (5 bases each). Germline V gives CDR1 SGHKS, CDR2 YYEKEE (reference sequence). The CDR3 has 16 amino acids. V dropped 2 bases and J dropped 1 base, with 15 bases sitting between them. CDR3: CASSLQPVGTQETQYF. The CDR3 DNA sequence: TGTGCCAGCAGCTTACAACCTGTGGGGACCCAAGAGACCCAGTACTTC. The entire variable domain, with the rest obtained from reference TRBV5-5 and TRBJ2-5, is as follows: DAGVTQSPTHLIKTRGQQVTLRCSPISGHKSVSWYQQVLGQGPQFIFQYYEKEERGRGNFPDRFSARQFPNYSSELNVNALLLGDSALYLCASSLQPVGTQETQYFGPGTRLLVL.

This clonotype appeared many times. The chain links TRBV7-9 to TRBJ2-3, with TRBD2 identical over 8 bases. Losses at the gene ends were 4 bases for V and 6 bases for J; bases not matched to a gene: 6. CDR1 SEHNR and CDR2 FQNEAQ come from the germline V gene (reference sequence). This CDR3 is built from 14 residues. The CDR3 DNA reads TGTGCCAGCAGCTCCCGGACTAGCATGGATACGCAGTATTTT. Its protein is CASSSRTSMDTQYF.

In its sample, this clonotype was seen many times. The chain recombines TRBV24-1 with TRBJ2-2; 7 nucleotides line up with TRBD2. The CDR3 consists of 15 residues. In germline, CDR1 is KGHDR, CDR2 SFDVKD. Germline trimming cut 7 bases from V and 1 base from J; bases unmatched to any gene: 5. CDR3 sequence reads: CATSTSEVNTGELFF. The CDR3 nucleotides are TGTGCCACCAGCACTAGCGAAGTGAACACCGGGGAGCTGTTTTTT.

This clonotype was found many times. This chain connects TRBV5-1 to TRBJ2-7; TRBD1 matches 7 bases. CDR1 is SGHRS, CDR2 YFSETQ, per germline. The CDR3 is 15 amino acids. V lost 4 bases to trimming and J lost 1 base; unmatched junction nucleotides: 8. The CDR3: CASSLSLGQSYEQYF. CDR3 bases: TGCGCCAGCAGCCTATCCTTGGGACAGTCCTACGAGCAGTACTTC.

At least ten counts were recorded for this clonotype. The chain employs TRBV19 and TRBJ1-5; weak D call: TRBD1 (5 bases). The CDR3 is 12 amino acids. V dropped 6 bases and J dropped 7 bases, with 10 bases sitting between them. Germline CDR1 and CDR2: LNHDA and SQIVND (reference sequence). The chain's CDR3 is CASRGTAQPQHF. In DNA, the CDR3 is TGTGCCAGTAGAGGGACCGCCCAGCCCCAGCATTTT.

The chain is built from TRBV6-2 or TRBV6-3 and TRBJ1-2, with TRBD1 identical over 7 bases. The V and J ends lost 6 bases and 7 bases, in that order; junction bases with no gene match: 17. Germline CDR1 reads MNHEY; CDR2 reads SVGEGT. This CDR3 is 16 amino acids long. As DNA, the CDR3 is TGTGCCAGCAGATTACAACAACAGGGGAATGTGCGTGGCTACACCTTC. As protein: CASRLQQQGNVRGYTF.

In the case of this clonotype: Given a far larger clone just one base away, this is likely a sequencing read error. V gene TRBV10-3 combines with J gene TRBJ2-5; D not certain. The CDR3 consists of 15 residues. The germline CDR1 and CDR2 sequences are ENHRY and SYGVKD. The V gene lost 7 bases and the J gene lost 11 bases, with 26 bases spanning the gap. CDR3 coding DNA: TGTGCCATCACCCCCGGGTCACAGTCTCTCAATGAGCAGTACTTC. Protein product: CAITPGSQSLNEQYF.

In its sample, this clonotype was seen a few times. The V gene is TRBV6-6, the J gene TRBJ2-7; tentatively, D is TRBD1 or TRBD2 (5 bases each). Germline-derived CDR1 and CDR2 are MNHNY and SVGAGI (reference sequence). Trimming removed 5 bases from V and 3 bases from J, with 14 bases in between. The CDR3 runs 14 residues. This CDR3 is CASSNRDGHYEQYF. CDR3 coding DNA: TGTGCCAGCAGTAATAGGGACGGCCACTACGAGCAGTACTTC.

This clonotype has ten or more counts. The V and J genes are TRBV10-3 and TRBJ2-3; D ambiguous. Germline assignment: CDR1 ENHRY and CDR2 SYGVKD. Trimming removed 3 bases at V and 2 bases at J, with 9 bases between. This CDR3 is 14 amino acids long. CDR3 loop: CAISDVGFTDTQYF. The CDR3 nucleotides are TGTGCCATCAGTGATGTCGGTTTCACAGATACGCAGTATTTT.

The CDR3 DNA follows: TGCAGCGTTGTGTCTGGACAGGGGGCTACCTACGAGCAGTACTTC. Protein: CSVVSGQGATYEQYF. This chain connects TRBV29-1 to TRBJ2-7, with TRBD1 identical over 11 bases. Germline lookup yields CDR1 SQVTM and CDR2 ANQGSEA. Losses at the gene ends were 4 bases for V and 2 bases for J; bases not matched to a gene: 7. The CDR3 consists of 15 residues.

Comment on this clonotype: The limits of the CDR3 on the DNA are not certain, so only TCRdb's listed CDR3 is given. The CDR3 region is CASITSGGAGELFFFFF. This chain uses TRBV28 with TRBJ2-2; the D call TRBD2 from the table was never checked on the DNA. Germline V lookup: CDR1 MDHEN, CDR2 SYDVKM. Ends included, the CDR3 has 17 residues.

There are many counts of this clonotype. The gene calls are TRBV28 and TRBJ1-1, with D unclear. This CDR3 is built from 14 residues. V lost 1 base, J lost 0 bases, and 6 bases lay in between. The germline CDR1 and CDR2 sequences are MDHEN and SYDVKM. CDR3 loop: CASSLSAMNTEAFF. CDR3 in DNA: TGTGCCAGCAGTTTATCAGCAATGAACACTGAAGCTTTCTTT.

V is TRBV4-3 and J is TRBJ1-2; D might be TRBD1 (5 bases). Germline V gene lookup returns CDR1 LGHNA and CDR2 YSLEER. V dropped 0 bases and J dropped 4 bases, with 9 bases sitting between them. This CDR3 is 14 amino acids long. CDR3 DNA sequence: TGCGCCAGCAGCCAAGATTCCGGGACCTATGGCTACACCTTC. This codes for CASSQDSGTYGYTF.

This clonotype occurred many times. This chain uses TRBV5-4 with TRBJ2-2; a possible D gene is TRBD1 (5 bases). Per germline, CDR1 SGHNT and CDR2 YYREEE (reference sequence). V shed 0 bases and J shed 2 bases, with 8 bases lying between them. The CDR3 consists of 15 residues. In nucleotides, the CDR3 is TGTGCCAGCAGCTTGGGACAGAGAAACACCGGGGAGCTGTTTTTT. This gives the protein CASSLGQRNTGELFF.

This clonotype was seen a few times. This likely stems from a read error, as it lies one base from a far larger clone. The rearrangement uses TRBV13 and TRBJ2-1; D unresolved. The CDR3 consists of 16 residues. The V gene's germline CDR1 is PRHDT and CDR2 FYEKMQ (reference sequence). Trimming took 5 bases from V and 10 from J, leaving 24 bases between them. The CDR3 region is CASSLLNSYVPYEQFF. The CDR3 region has the DNA TGTGCCAGCAGCCTTTTAAACTCTTACGTACCCTACGAGCAGTTCTTC.

At least ten counts were recorded for this clonotype. The rearrangement uses TRBV13 and TRBJ2-7; 8 bases map to TRBD2. The CDR3 is made up of 16 amino acids. J gave up 4 bases and V 3 bases, and 11 bases lay outside the gene matches. The germline V gene has CDR1 PRHDT and CDR2 FYEKMQ (reference sequence). This CDR3 reads CASSFSPGGRQYEQYF. Written as DNA, the CDR3 is TGTGCCAGCAGCTTCTCTCCCGGCGGGAGGCAGTACGAGCAGTACTTC.

This clonotype was detected ten times or more. The chain has TRBV20-1 and TRBJ1-4; D remains unclear. Trimming removed 6 bases at V and 9 bases at J, with 17 bases between. Per the germline V gene, CDR1 is DFQATT and CDR2 is SNEGSKA (reference sequence). The length of the CDR3 is 13 residues. The CDR3 DNA sequence: TGCAGTGCCCGGGGTGGTCGATCTCAAAAACTGTTTTTT. Translating gives CSARGGRSQKLFF.

The gene calls are TRBV29-1 and TRBJ1-5; possible D gene TRBD1, 5 bases. There are 13 residues in the CDR3. The germline gives CDR1 SQVTM, CDR2 ANQGSEA. V lost 6 bases, J lost 2 bases, and 11 bases lay in between. DNA of the CDR3: TGCAGCGTCGGGTTGGGGGGCAATCAGCCCCAGCATTTT. Protein product: CSVGLGGNQPQHF.

A remark on this clonotype: A single base is all that separates this from a far larger clone, so a read error is likely. The CDR3 loop reads CASSLVQEGTGELFF. DNA of the CDR3: TGTGCCAGCAGCTTAGTACAGGAAGGCACCGGGGAGCTGTTTTTT. The V gene is TRBV7-2, the J gene TRBJ2-2, with D maybe TRBD1 (5 bases). V was trimmed by 1 base and J by 4 bases, leaving 10 bases between them. The CDR3 length is 15 residues. Per germline, CDR1 SGHTA and CDR2 FQGNSA.

This clonotype was seen a few times. The gene calls are TRBV24-1 and TRBJ2-3; 10 bases align to TRBD2. Germline-derived CDR1 and CDR2 are KGHDR and SFDVKD. Germline trimming cut 7 bases from V and 6 bases from J; bases unmatched to any gene: 3. The CDR3 extends over 13 amino acids. The CDR3 here is CATRASGSDTQYF. The CDR3 bases are TGTGCCACCAGGGCTAGCGGGAGCGATACGCAGTATTTT.